These T cell receptor beta chains were read from a single sample in a study of T cells in Graves' hyperthyroidism and ophthalmopathy. One entry per CDR3 protein results from TCRdb running MiXCR on the multiplex PCR reads. The sample lists roughly 500,000 distinct CDR3 sequences, over 45% occurring once. The sequenced material came from peripheral blood or thyroid tissue (not recorded which). Source of these receptors: an adult woman with Graves' disease, either hyperthyroidism or ophthalmopathy (not recorded which). Each CDR3 is given without its conserved first and last residue.

TRBV7-2,ASSLDGRKGQETQY
TRBV7-9,ASSHRDRDGQPQH
TRBV7-8,ASSQERRGPLRGETQY
TRBV20-1,SAIQGRYGYT
TRBV7-2,ASSLDSYGYT
TRBV6-2/TRBV6-3,ASSPRVSGGQETQY
TRBV6-1,ASGQTGNEKLF
TRBV19,ASSKRQGASFNYGYT
TRBV5-1,ASNWDSGGELF
TRBV20-1,SAARTGANYGYT
TRBV5-6,ASSHGLGQETQY
TRBV7-8,ASSLGPLGQGAEAF
TRBV20-1,SAILHSGTGKYGYT
TRBV5-6,ASSRAEAGPGELF